The rows below give T cell receptor beta chains drawn from one sample of a study of T cell responses to AZD1222 COVID-19 vaccine. Profiled with immunoSEQ multiplex PCR; TCRdb holds only in-frame clones, not every one. This sample carries 75,000 to 90,000 clones, 80% to 90% of them seen once, and the ten largest clones take about 12%. Sequenced material: peripheral blood, taken 28 days after the second AZD1222 dose. The source of these receptors is an adult who received the AZD1222 COVID-19 vaccine. CDR3s include the opening cysteine and the closing phenylalanine or tryptophan. Each record gives: V gene, J gene, clone size, D gene, CDR3 DNA, CDR3 protein. The D gene is left open where the match is weak. Size is omitted from some rows. Given values are once, few, many or a class for expanded clones.

TRBV18	TRBJ2-7	NA	NA	TGTGCCAGCTCACCCGCGGGTTGGGACTACGAGCAGTACTTC	CASSPAGWDYEQYF
TRBV2	TRBJ2-2	NA	TRBD2	TGTGCCAGCACCCTGCGGGGGGGAGCGAACACCGGGGAGCTGTTTTTT	CASTLRGGANTGELFF
TRBV3-1/TRBV3-2	TRBJ2-1	few	TRBD2	TGTGCCAGCAGCCAAGTCGGTCTAGCGGGGGGAAATGAGCAGTTCTTC	CASSQVGLAGGNEQFF
TRBV20-1	TRBJ2-3	once	TRBD2	TGCAGTGCTAGTTGGACTAGCGGACGCACAGATACGCAGTATTTT	CSASWTSGRTDTQYF
TRBV29-1	TRBJ2-1	NA	NA	TGCAGCGTTGCGATAGATGCCACCTACAATGAGCAGTTCTTC	CSVAIDATYNEQFF
TRBV6-2/TRBV6-3	TRBJ1-6	NA	TRBD1	TGTGCCAGCAGTACGACAGGGGGAGGTAATTCACCCCTCCACTTT	CASSTTGGGNSPLHF
TRBV6-5	TRBJ2-2	NA	TRBD1	TGTGCCAGCATGCGGACAGGAGGCACCGGGGAGCTGTTTTTT	CASMRTGGTGELFF
TRBV6-5	TRBJ1-1	once	NA	TGTGCCAGCAGTTACTCGTGGAGGGGGTGGTCTGAAGCTTTCTTT	CASSYSWRGWSEAFF
TRBV7-7	TRBJ2-2	few	TRBD1	TGTGCCAGCAGTTCCACAGGGGAAACCGGGGAGCTGTTTTTT	CASSSTGETGELFF
TRBV10-2	TRBJ2-5	NA	TRBD1	TGCGCCAGCAGGGACAGGGAAACCAAAGAGACCCAGTACTTC	CASRDRETKETQYF
TRBV3-1/TRBV3-2	TRBJ2-7	NA	TRBD1	TGTGCCAGCAGCCAAGATAGGTCCTCTACAGGGGCCTTATACGAGCAGTACTTC	CASSQDRSSTGALYEQYF
TRBV24-1	TRBJ2-6	NA	NA	TGTGCCACCAGTGAACCAGTTAAAGGGGCCAACGTCCTGACTTTC	CATSEPVKGANVLTF
TRBV11-3	TRBJ2-2	NA	NA	TGTGCCAGTACCAGTGGTTTGTGGGGACCCAACACCGGGGAGCTGTTTTTT	CASTSGLWGPNTGELFF
TRBV3-1/TRBV3-2	TRBJ1-1	NA	NA	TGTGCCAGCAGCCACCCAGGGGAAGCTTTCTTT	CASSHPGEAFF
TRBV11-2	TRBJ2-7	NA	NA	TGTGCCAGCAGCTTAGGAGGGGGTCCCTACGAGCAGTACTTC	CASSLGGGPYEQYF
TRBV3-1/TRBV3-2	TRBJ2-3	NA	NA	TGTGCCAGCAGTCATAACTCCGGGTTCCCCACAGATACGCAGTATTTT	CASSHNSGFPTDTQYF
TRBV4-3	TRBJ2-6	NA	NA	TGCGCCAGCAGCCACGAACCTCCCGGGTTTCTGGGTGGGGCCAACGTCCTGACTTTC	CASSHEPPGFLGGANVLTF
TRBV29-1	TRBJ2-3	NA	NA	TGCAGCGTCGGCCAGCAGACAGGAGGAGATACGCAGTATTTT	CSVGQQTGGDTQYF
TRBV29-1	TRBJ2-3	few	TRBD2	TGCAGCGTTGAAGGAAAGCGGGGGCTGATCAGCACAGATACGCAGTATTTT	CSVEGKRGLISTDTQYF
TRBV27	TRBJ1-6	NA	NA	TGTGCCAGCAGTCCAAGGGCAGGGGAAGATTCACCCCTCCACTTT	CASSPRAGEDSPLHF
TRBV29-1	TRBJ1-4	once	TRBD1	TGCAGCGTCACCGGGACAGGGGACCGGGGTGAAAAACTGTTTTTT	CSVTGTGDRGEKLFF
TRBV5-8	TRBJ2-5	NA	TRBD1	TGTGCCAGCAGCTCGGTTTTGGGCCAGGGGGCCGAAGAGACCCAGTACTTC	CASSSVLGQGAEETQYF
TRBV7-9	TRBJ1-4	NA	NA	TGTGCCAGCAGCACTGCCCTGGGTAATGAAAAACTGTTTTTT	CASSTALGNEKLFF
TRBV21-1	TRBJ1-2	many	NA	TGTGCCAGCAGCAAAGGACGACAGGTTCCTGGCTACACCTTC	CASSKGRQVPGYTF
TRBV9	TRBJ2-1	NA	NA	TGTGCCAGCAGCGTCCCTGGGGGTAATGAGCAGTTCTTC	CASSVPGGNEQFF
TRBV3-1/TRBV3-2	TRBJ1-6	NA	NA	TGTGCCAGCACCCGGGCGGACAGATGGAATTCACCCCTCCACTTT	CASTRADRWNSPLHF
TRBV19	TRBJ1-3	NA	NA	TGTGCCAGTAGTACCTCTGGAAACACCATATATTTT	CASSTSGNTIYF
TRBV7-2	TRBJ2-1	NA	NA	TGTGCCAGCAGCTTAGATATCAATGAGCAGTTCTTC	CASSLDINEQFF
TRBV2	TRBJ2-3	NA	TRBD2	TGTGCCAGCAGTCCCGGGACTAGCGGGGGGAGCACAGATACGCAGTATTTT	CASSPGTSGGSTDTQYF